Shown below are 30 T cell receptor beta chains from a single sample sequenced in a study of cytomegalovirus exposure and HLA in healthy donors. The PCR contained 60 Vbeta and 13 Jbeta primers. Some clones are missing from TCRdb's copy, which holds only in-frame ones; the method was immunoSEQ multiplex PCR. The table includes about 200,000 clones, roughly 80% detected once. The source material was PBMCs. The receptor source for this set is a male donor in good health and CMV-seronegative.

This chain connects TRBV19 to TRBJ1-5, with D tentatively TRBD1 (6 bases). The CDR3 spans 16 residues. The V gene lost 8 bases and the J gene lost 0 bases, with 17 bases spanning the gap. Germline lookup yields CDR1 LNHDA and CDR2 SQIVND (reference sequence). The CDR3, as DNA: TGTGCCAGTTCCAGGGGTCCAACTTCTAGCAATCAGCCCCAGCATTTT. Amino acids: CASSRGPTSSNQPQHF. Variable domain in full (rest from reference TRBV19 and TRBJ1-5): DGGITQSPKYLFRKEGQNVTLSCEQNLNHDAMYWYRQDPGQGLRLIYYSQIVNDFQKGDIAEGYSVSREKKESFPLTVTSAQKNPTAFYLCASSRGPTSSNQPQHFGDGTRLSIL.

The rearrangement uses TRBV14 and TRBJ2-7; D not certain. Looked up from germline, CDR1 is SGHDN and CDR2 is FVKESK. Trimming removed 4 bases at V and 0 bases at J, with 16 bases between. This CDR3 has 16 residues. CDR3 residues: CASSPQTPTGSYEQYF. Written as DNA, the CDR3 is TGTGCCAGCAGCCCTCAGACTCCGACCGGCTCCTACGAGCAGTACTTC.

V is TRBV28 and J is TRBJ2-1, with TRBD2 matching 9 bases. CDR1 is MDHEN and CDR2 is SYDVKM in the germline V gene. The CDR3 totals 15 residues. The V segment lost 5 bases and the J segment 7 bases; nucleotides outside the gene matches: 9. The CDR3 coding sequence is TGTGCCAGCAGTACCAGCAGCGGGAGGTGGAATGAGCAGTTCTTC. Its protein product is CASSTSSGRWNEQFF.

The chain links TRBV7-8 to TRBJ2-5, with TRBD2 as a possible D gene (6 bases). Germline CDR1 is SGHVS and CDR2 is FQNEAQ. The CDR3 covers 17 residues. The V end lost 6 bases, the J end lost 2 bases, and 22 bases lay between the germline ends. CDR3: CASSRFAGSNRQETQYF. CDR3 nucleotides: TGTGCCAGCAGTCGATTCGCGGGATCAAACCGTCAAGAGACCCAGTACTTC.

This sequence joins TRBV19 and TRBJ2-1; D is possibly TRBD2 (7 bases). This CDR3 comprises 12 residues. Germline V gene sequence: CDR1 LNHDA, CDR2 SQIVND (reference sequence). The CDR3 DNA reads as TGTGCTGCGGGGGACACAGTCAATGAGCAGTTCTTC. Protein: CAAGDTVNEQFF.

V usage is TRBV21-1 and J usage is TRBJ2-1; the table names TRBD1, a call not compared with the DNA. TRBV21-1 is a documented pseudogene. The CDR3 extends over 10 amino acids. This CDR3 reads CASSMAEQFF. As DNA, the CDR3 is TGTGCCAGCAGCATGGCTGAGCAGTTCTTC.

The rearrangement joins TRBV9 to TRBJ2-1, with 10 bases matching TRBD2. The CDR3 consists of 15 residues. V was pared by 0 bases and J by 9 bases, with 6 bases of the junction left unmatched. The germline V gene has CDR1 SGDLS and CDR2 YYNGEE. The CDR3 sequence is CASSVDQREGSEQFF. The CDR3 DNA reads as TGTGCCAGCAGCGTAGATCAGCGGGAGGGCAGTGAGCAGTTCTTC.

This chain uses TRBV30 with TRBJ2-7, with 8 bases that match TRBD1. The CDR3 contains 14 residues. Trimming removed 6 bases from V and 0 bases from J; junction bases left unmatched: 7. Germline V gives CDR1 GTSNPN, CDR2 SVGIG (reference sequence). This CDR3 is CACGLQGGSYEQYF. Written as DNA, the CDR3 is TGTGCCTGTGGTCTACAGGGGGGCTCCTACGAGCAGTACTTC.

V gene TRBV9 combines with J gene TRBJ2-2; TRBD1 aligns across 9 bases. The V gene's germline CDR1 is SGDLS and CDR2 YYNGEE. The V segment lost 5 bases and the J segment 4 bases; nucleotides outside the gene matches: 6. The CDR3 has 15 residues. CDR3: CASSYRGRSTGELFF. The CDR3 DNA reads TGTGCCAGCAGTTACAGGGGGCGGAGCACCGGGGAGCTGTTTTTT.

The chain links TRBV28 to TRBJ1-4, with D tentatively TRBD1 (6 bases). The V gene lost 5 bases and the J gene lost 4 bases, with 14 bases spanning the gap. Germline values: CDR1 MDHEN, CDR2 SYDVKM. The CDR3 is made up of 15 amino acids. CDR3 region: CASSEYRDNNEKLFF. The CDR3 DNA is TGTGCCAGCAGTGAGTATAGGGACAATAATGAAAAACTGTTTTTT.

There are many counts of this clone. The rearrangement links TRBV20-1 to TRBJ1-1; D remains ambiguous. Germline loops: CDR1 DFQATT, CDR2 SNEGSKA (reference sequence). The ends were cut back, 2 bases at V and 7 bases at J, with 8 bases in the middle. The CDR3 sequence is 11 residues long. CDR3 protein: CSARSAIEAFF. The CDR3 coding sequence is TGCAGTGCTAGAAGCGCGATTGAAGCTTTCTTT.

The rearrangement uses TRBV6-6 and TRBJ1-2; 7 bases match TRBD1. CDR3 length: 15 residues. V dropped 7 bases and J dropped 4; count of bases not matched to a gene: 12. Per the germline V gene, CDR1 is MNHNY and CDR2 is SVGAGI (reference sequence). The CDR3 bases are TGTGCCAGCATAACCGGGACAGCAATTACCTATGGCTACACCTTC. Amino acids: CASITGTAITYGYTF.

The V gene is TRBV2, the J gene TRBJ2-3, with 8 bases that match TRBD2. Trimming took 7 bases from V and 1 from J; bases not matched to a gene: 4. Per germline, CDR1 SNHLY and CDR2 FYNNEI. The CDR3 is 14 amino acids. CDR3 loop: CASKRETGTDTQYF. The CDR3 DNA is TGTGCCAGCAAGCGGGAGACAGGCACAGATACGCAGTATTTT.

This clone was counted between two and nine times. The chain combines TRBV28 with TRBJ2-3; D perhaps matches TRBD2 (5 bases). The CDR3 spans 15 residues. From germline, CDR1 is MDHEN and CDR2 SYDVKM. V was trimmed by 5 bases and J by 1 base, leaving 13 bases between them. This chain's CDR3 is CASSPPGSGTDTQYF. CDR3 in DNA: TGTGCCAGCAGTCCCCCTGGTAGCGGCACAGATACGCAGTATTTT. Together with reference TRBV28 and TRBJ2-3, the CDR3 gives the full variable domain: DVKVTQSSRYLVKRTGEKVFLECVQDMDHENMFWYRQDPGLGLRLIYFSYDVKMKEKGDIPEGYSVSREKKERFSLILESASTNQTSMYLCASSPPGSGTDTQYFGPGTRLTVL.

This clone was seen only a few times. The chain combines TRBV21-1 with TRBJ1-4. TRBV21-1 is annotated as a pseudogene. The CDR3 runs to 13 residues. The CDR3, as DNA: TGTGCCAGCATCTCGGCAACTAATGAAAAACTGTTTTTT. This gives the protein CASISATNEKLFF.

CDR3 sequence (DNA): TGTGCCAGCACCCCGTCATTGCAGGGGGCCTCAACGGTCGGGGAGCTGTTTTTT. This gives the protein CASTPSLQGASTVGELFF. The chain has TRBV28 and TRBJ2-2; 8 nucleotides line up with TRBD1. Germline loops: CDR1 MDHEN, CDR2 SYDVKM. The J segment lost 7 bases and the V segment lost 7 bases, leaving 20 bases of the junction unmatched. The CDR3 contains 18 residues.

The chain links TRBV19 to TRBJ2-2, with TRBD1 matching over 7 bases. The junction had 10 bases not matched to a gene; V was cut back by 3 bases and J by 3 bases. The CDR3 sequence is 17 residues long. Per germline, CDR1 LNHDA and CDR2 SQIVND (reference sequence). This CDR3 reads CASSILTGPVDTGELFF. The CDR3 region has the DNA TGTGCCAGTAGTATCCTGACAGGGCCTGTCGACACCGGGGAGCTGTTTTTT.

The V gene is TRBV5-1, the J gene TRBJ1-6; no clear D gene. Trimming stripped 7 bases from V and 7 bases from J, with 18 bases between. The germline V gene has CDR1 SGHRS and CDR2 YFSETQ. CDR3 size: 15 residues. The CDR3 DNA reads TGCGCCAGCTCCTACCAACTCGACGGGAATTCACCCCTCCACTTT. Protein sequence: CASSYQLDGNSPLHF.

The J gene is TRBJ1-3, the V gene TRBV9; D uncertain. The V gene lost 5 bases and the J gene lost 6 bases, with 15 bases spanning the gap. This CDR3 spans 14 amino acids. Germline V gene data show CDR1 as SGDLS and CDR2 as YYNGEE. In nucleotides, the CDR3 is TGTGCCAGCAGTCGAAGTCCCCGGGTAAACACCATATATTTT. This translates into CASSRSPRVNTIYF.

The CDR3 nucleotides are TGTGCCAGTAGTTGGAGCGGGAGCTCCTACAATGAGCAGTTCTTC. This translates into CASSWSGSSYNEQFF. The gene calls are TRBV19 and TRBJ2-1, with 8 positions matching TRBD2. Germline CDR1 LNHDA, CDR2 SQIVND (reference sequence). V shed 5 bases, J shed 0 bases, and the junction held 3 bases outside the gene matches. This CDR3 has 15 amino acids.

The chain recombines TRBV28 with TRBJ2-7; D may be TRBD1 (6 bases). This CDR3 has 13 amino acids. The V end was cut by 6 bases, the J end by 4 bases, with 13 bases between. CDR1 MDHEN and CDR2 SYDVKM come from the germline V gene. CDR3 in DNA: TGTGCCAGCAGGGTGGGGGCGCTTTACGAGCAGTACTTC. Translating it yields CASRVGALYEQYF.

By proportion, this clone is medium-sized (0.01 to 0.1%). The rearrangement uses TRBV7-9 and TRBJ2-1, with a weak D call TRBD2 (7 bases). V was cut by 4 bases and J by 5 bases, with 12 bases left in between. The CDR3 runs to 14 residues. In germline, CDR1 is SEHNR, CDR2 FQNEAQ (reference sequence). The DNA for the CDR3 is TGTGCCAGCAGCTCCTTAGGGGGGGACAATGAGCAGTTCTTC. Amino acid sequence: CASSSLGGDNEQFF.

The chain is built from TRBV7-3 and TRBJ1-3; D gene unclear. Trimming pared 2 bases from V and 4 bases from J, leaving 12 bases between. Per germline, CDR1 SGHTA and CDR2 FQGTGA. CDR3 length: 15 residues. CDR3 in amino acids: CASSLESAKGNTIYF. CDR3 coding DNA: TGTGCCAGCAGCTTAGAGTCAGCGAAAGGAAACACCATATATTTT.

This clone was seen a handful of times. CDR3 region: CASLGQQNQPQHF. In nucleotides, the CDR3 is TGTGCCAGTCTGGGACAGCAAAATCAGCCCCAGCATTTT. The chain combines TRBV19 with TRBJ1-5; 7 bases align to TRBD1. Germline loops: CDR1 LNHDA, CDR2 SQIVND (reference sequence). The CDR3 runs 13 residues. V lost 8 bases and J lost 4; bases outside the gene matches: 5.

Details on this clone: Different DNA sequences within this sample yield the same CDR3. The V gene is TRBV5-1, the J gene TRBJ1-2, with D uncertain. Trimming took 0 bases from V and 3 from J, leaving 6 bases between them. The CDR3 covers 13 residues. Germline V gene data show CDR1 as SGHRS and CDR2 as YFSETQ. The CDR3 loop is CASSLGQDYGYTF. In DNA form, the CDR3 reads TGCGCCAGCAGCTTGGGCCAGGACTATGGCTACACCTTC.

The chain couples TRBV5-1 to TRBJ2-2; 13 nucleotides match TRBD2. Germline V CDR1 and CDR2: SGHRS, YFSETQ. V lost 3 bases, J lost 3 bases, and 5 bases stayed unmatched. This CDR3 is built from 17 residues. CDR3 in amino acids: CASSWTSGSPYTGELFF. The CDR3 DNA sequence: TGCGCCAGCAGCTGGACTAGCGGGAGTCCCTACACCGGGGAGCTGTTTTTT.

The rearrangement uses TRBV15 and TRBJ2-2; 10 nucleotides line up with TRBD1. The J segment lost 5 bases and the V segment lost 5 bases, leaving 8 bases of the junction unmatched. Germline V gene sequence: CDR1 LNHNV, CDR2 YYDKDF (reference sequence). CDR3 length: 16 residues. The DNA of the CDR3 is TGTGCCACCAGCTCTCGGGACAGGGGAGGGACCGGGGAGCTGTTTTTT. It specifies CATSSRDRGGTGELFF.

This rearrangement joins TRBV6-5 to TRBJ1-1; D remains unclear. V was clipped by 0 bases and J by 2 bases, with 7 bases between them. This CDR3 contains 14 residues. CDR1 is MNHEY and CDR2 is SVGAGI in the germline V gene. The chain's CDR3 is CASSYSVVNTEAFF. CDR3 nucleotides: TGTGCCAGCAGTTACTCAGTAGTTAACACTGAAGCTTTCTTT.

This rearrangement joins TRBV29-1 to TRBJ1-2, with TRBD1 identical over 8 bases. After removal of 4 bases from V and 1 base from J, the junction contained 2 bases not matched to a gene. Germline V gene lookup returns CDR1 SQVTM and CDR2 ANQGSEA. CDR3 length: 13 amino acids. CDR3 region: CSVGTGINYGYTF. The DNA of the CDR3 is TGCAGCGTTGGGACAGGGATTAACTATGGCTACACCTTC. Variable domain in full (rest from reference TRBV29-1 and TRBJ1-2): SAVISQKPSRDICQRGTSLTIQCQVDSQVTMMFWYRQQPGQSLTLIATANQGSEATYESGFVIDKFPISRPNLTFSTLTVSNMSPEDSSIYLCSVGTGINYGYTFGSGTRLTVV.

This clone was observed a handful of times. The chain links TRBV28 to TRBJ1-4; 7 nucleotides align to TRBD1. The CDR3 sequence is 15 residues long. Trimming took 7 bases from V and 5 from J; bases not matched to a gene: 10. Germline assignment: CDR1 MDHEN and CDR2 SYDVKM. This CDR3 reads CASMPGGSRNEKLFF. CDR3 DNA sequence: TGTGCCAGCATGCCAGGGGGAAGCCGGAATGAAAAACTGTTTTTT.